These 8 T cell receptor beta chains share one sample of origin, sequenced in a study of OX40 agonist ivuxolimab in advanced cancers. The table came from immunoSEQ multiplex PCR; TCRdb's copy has only in-frame clones and leaves some out. In the table there are about 53,000 clones, almost 85% of which are singletons. Sample: CD4+ or CD8+ T cells sorted from blood, taken in a trial of the OX40 agonist ivuxolimab. The receptors were gathered from an adult with an advanced solid tumor such as melanoma, head and neck, liver or kidney cancer.

Notes on this clone: Other nucleotide sequences from this sample produce the same CDR3. The chain employs TRBV20-1 and TRBJ2-3; D is unresolved. This CDR3 spans 11 amino acids. Germline CDR1 is DFQATT and CDR2 is SNEGSKA (reference sequence). V lost 6 bases and J lost 0, with 4 bases in between. The CDR3 region has the DNA TGCAGTGCGGGGAGCACAGATACGCAGTATTTT. Translating it yields CSAGSTDTQYF.

The V and J genes are TRBV7-9 and TRBJ2-1; TRBD1 matches at 7 bases. The V gene's germline CDR1 is SEHNR and CDR2 FQNEAQ (reference sequence). The trim removed 1 base at V and 5 bases at J, leaving 5 bases unmatched. This CDR3 region has 15 residues. Here the CDR3 DNA reads TGTGCCAGCAGCTTAGTAGGTGACAGGGACAATGAGCAGTTCTTC. It yields the protein CASSLVGDRDNEQFF. The entire variable domain, with the rest obtained from reference TRBV7-9 and TRBJ2-1, is as follows: DTGVSQNPRHKITKRGQNVTFRCDPISEHNRLYWYRQTLGQGPEFLTYFQNEAQLEKSRLLSDRFSAERPKGSFSTLEIQRTEQGDSAMYLCASSLVGDRDNEQFFGPGTRLTVL.

The CDR3 sequence is CASTDKTNTGELFF. DNA for the CDR3: TGTGCCAGCACTGACAAGACGAACACCGGGGAGCTGTTTTTT. V usage is TRBV7-3 and J usage is TRBJ2-2; no clear D gene. CDR1 is SGHTA and CDR2 is FQGTGA in the germline V gene. The CDR3 is 14 amino acids. V lost 7 bases and J 0 bases, leaving 9 bases between the germline ends. Variable domain in full (rest from reference TRBV7-3 and TRBJ2-2): GAGVSQTPSNKVTEKGKYVELRCDPISGHTALYWYRQSLGQGPEFLIYFQGTGAADDSGLPNDRFFAVRPEGSVSTLKIQRTERGDSAVYLCASTDKTNTGELFFGEGSRLTVL.

This chain links TRBV7-8 with TRBJ1-1; TRBD1 aligns across 9 bases. The germline CDR1 and CDR2 sequences are SGHVS and FQNEAQ. The CDR3 has 15 residues. V shed 5 bases, J shed 4 bases, and the junction held 8 bases outside the gene matches. For the CDR3, the DNA is TGTGCCAGCAGCCAGACACAGGGGGCTGGCACTGAAGCTTTCTTT. Amino acids: CASSQTQGAGTEAFF.

This chain connects TRBV7-8 to TRBJ1-4; 9 bases line up with TRBD1. This CDR3 spans 19 amino acids. V was clipped by 2 bases and J by 12 bases; unmatched bases: 22. Per germline, CDR1 SGHVS and CDR2 FQNEAQ. The CDR3 DNA is TGTGCCAGCAGCTTATCAACAGGGGGCCCATTACGGCCCGGGGTTGAACTGTTTTTT. This translates into CASSLSTGGPLRPGVELFF.

This chain joins TRBV11-3 and TRBJ2-7; 8 bases line up with TRBD1. CDR1 SGHNT and CDR2 YENEEA come from the germline V gene. V lost 1 base, J lost 4 bases, and 6 bases stayed unmatched. The CDR3 extends over 15 amino acids. The CDR3 loop reads CASSLVAGGRYEQYF. The CDR3 coding sequence is TGTGCCAGCAGCTTAGTGGCAGGGGGCAGGTACGAGCAGTACTTC.

The chain joins TRBV2 to TRBJ2-3, with 10 bases aligning to TRBD2. CDR3 length: 16 amino acids. V lost 1 base and J lost 2; bases outside the gene matches: 3. CDR1 and CDR2 from the germline V gene are SNHLY and FYNNEI. CDR3 protein: CASSEGLAGATDTQYF. Written as DNA, the CDR3 is TGTGCCAGCAGTGAAGGCCTAGCGGGAGCCACAGATACGCAGTATTTT. The full variable domain, its missing parts supplied by reference TRBV2 and TRBJ2-3, is EPEVTQTPSHQVTQMGQEVILRCVPISNHLYFYWYRQILGQKVEFLVSFYNNEISEKSEIFDDQFSVERPDGSNFTLKIRSTKLEDSAMYFCASSEGLAGATDTQYFGPGTRLTVL.

The chain employs TRBV6-1 and TRBJ1-2, with TRBD1 identical over 8 bases. V gave up 7 bases and J gave up 3 bases; unmatched junction bases: 7. This CDR3 spans 14 amino acids. The germline CDR1 and CDR2 sequences are MNHNS and SASEGT. The chain's CDR3 is CASTRDRWDYGYTF. The CDR3 DNA sequence: TGTGCCAGCACCCGGGACAGGTGGGACTATGGCTACACCTTC.